These 14 T cell receptor beta chains were all obtained from the same sample, sequenced in a study of OX40 agonist ivuxolimab in advanced cancers. Repertoires were generated with immunoSEQ multiplex PCR, while TCRdb's copy carries only in-frame clones and drops some. The sample consists of 23,000 or so clones, 84% of them appearing once. The input for sequencing was CD4+ or CD8+ T cells sorted from blood, taken in a trial of the OX40 agonist ivuxolimab. These receptors were obtained from an adult with an advanced solid tumor such as melanoma, head and neck, liver or kidney cancer.

The V gene is TRBV4-1, the J gene TRBJ2-5; no clear D. The V end was cut by 0 bases, the J end by 5 bases, with 10 bases between. Germline V gene lookup returns CDR1 MGHRA and CDR2 YSYEKL. This CDR3 contains 14 residues. CDR3 in amino acids: CASSQERSGETQYF. CDR3 coding DNA: TGCGCCAGCAGCCAAGAGAGGAGTGGGGAGACCCAGTACTTC.

The chain uses TRBV19 and TRBJ2-3; no reliable D call. Germline V gives CDR1 LNHDA, CDR2 SQIVND (reference sequence). V was shortened by 8 bases and J by 1 base, with 19 bases between the two germline ends. This CDR3 comprises 16 residues. The CDR3 sequence is CASPPRGAWGTDTQYF. CDR3 coding DNA: TGTGCCAGTCCCCCCCGAGGAGCATGGGGCACAGATACGCAGTATTTT.

The genes are TRBV4-1 and TRBJ2-5; 7 bases fit TRBD2. CDR3 size: 14 residues. V shed 1 base, J shed 8 bases, and the junction held 7 bases outside the gene matches. The germline CDR1 and CDR2 sequences are MGHRA and YSYEKL. CDR3 coding DNA: TGCGCCAGCAGCCAAGCTAGCAGCGGGGATACCCAGTACTTC. It translates to CASSQASSGDTQYF.

CDR3 loop: CASSRTASYEQYF. In nucleotides, the CDR3 is TGTGCCAGCAGTAGGACAGCCTCCTACGAGCAGTACTTC. The rearrangement uses TRBV27 and TRBJ2-7, with a weak D call TRBD1 (6 bases). Trimming took off 5 bases at V and 0 bases at J, with 8 bases between the two ends. The CDR3 contains 13 residues. Germline V gives CDR1 MNHEY, CDR2 SMNVEV (reference sequence).

V gene TRBV7-8 combines with J gene TRBJ1-5; D remains ambiguous. The CDR3 is made up of 14 amino acids. Germline lookup yields CDR1 SGHVS and CDR2 FQNEAQ. The V gene lost 7 bases and the J gene lost 3 bases, with 13 bases spanning the gap. The CDR3 is CASTPGQANQPQHF. The CDR3 region has the DNA TGTGCCAGCACCCCGGGCCAGGCCAATCAGCCCCAGCATTTT.

In DNA form, the CDR3 reads TGTGCCAGCAGTTCTCGAGGGACAGGGGATGGCTACACCTTC. It yields the protein CASSSRGTGDGYTF. The rearrangement links TRBV27 to TRBJ1-2; TRBD1 agrees at 10 bases. CDR1 and CDR2 from the germline V gene are MNHEY and SMNVEV (reference sequence). The CDR3 length is 14 residues. V was clipped by 4 bases and J by 6 bases; unmatched bases: 5.

The chain links TRBV19 to TRBJ2-3, with D possibly called TRBD1 or TRBD2 (5 bases each). The CDR3 loop spans 14 amino acids. CDR1 is LNHDA and CDR2 is SQIVND in the germline V gene (reference sequence). V lost 3 bases, J lost 0 bases, and 7 bases lay in between. The CDR3 sequence: CASSMGRSTDTQYF. DNA for the CDR3: TGTGCCAGTAGTATGGGACGCAGCACAGATACGCAGTATTTT. The full variable domain, in which reference TRBV19 and TRBJ2-3 provide the parts outside the CDR3, is DGGITQSPKYLFRKEGQNVTLSCEQNLNHDAMYWYRQDPGQGLRLIYYSQIVNDFQKGDIAEGYSVSREKKESFPLTVTSAQKNPTAFYLCASSMGRSTDTQYFGPGTRLTVL.

J is TRBJ2-5 and V is TRBV5-1; 7 bases fit TRBD2. V shed 0 bases, J shed 4 bases, and the junction held 15 bases outside the gene matches. CDR1 SGHRS and CDR2 YFSETQ come from the germline V gene. There are 18 residues in the CDR3. The CDR3 coding sequence is TGCGCCAGCAGCTTGGTGGGGGACGGACTAGTTAAGGGAGAGACCCAGTACTTC. Translating it yields CASSLVGDGLVKGETQYF. The full variable domain, rest sourced from reference TRBV5-1 and TRBJ2-5, is KAGVTQTPRYLIKTRGQQVTLSCSPISGHRSVSWYQQTPGQGLQFLFEYFSETQRNKGNFPGRFSGRQFSNSRSEMNVSTLELGDSALYLCASSLVGDGLVKGETQYFGPGTRLLVL.

The gene calls are TRBV19 and TRBJ2-1; TRBD2 might be the D (6 bases). This CDR3 has 13 residues. The germline CDR1 and CDR2 sequences are LNHDA and SQIVND (reference sequence). The V gene lost 5 bases and the J gene lost 3 bases, with 8 bases spanning the gap. This chain's CDR3 is CASSGGDYNEQFF. The DNA of the CDR3 is TGTGCCAGTAGTGGCGGGGACTACAATGAGCAGTTCTTC.

The chain's CDR3 is CASSPRGGEKAQHF. The CDR3 nucleotides are TGTGCCAGCAGTCCCCGTGGGGGGGAGAAAGCCCAGCATTTT. V gene TRBV28 combines with J gene TRBJ1-5, with D possibly being TRBD1 (5 bases). Trimming removed 5 bases from V and 11 bases from J, with 19 bases in between. This CDR3 is 14 amino acids long. In germline, CDR1 is MDHEN, CDR2 SYDVKM.

The V gene is TRBV18, the J gene TRBJ2-7; 7 nucleotides align to TRBD1. V lost 4 bases to trimming and J lost 7 bases; unmatched junction nucleotides: 10. CDR3 length: 14 amino acids. Germline V gives CDR1 KGHSH, CDR2 LQKENI. CDR3 loop: CASSQGQRPWEQYF. DNA for the CDR3: TGTGCCAGCTCACAGGGACAGAGACCTTGGGAGCAGTACTTC.

The chain recombines TRBV12-5 with TRBJ2-2; the match to TRBD2 covers 7 bases. Germline V gene data show CDR1 as LGHNT and CDR2 as FRNRAP. The CDR3 totals 16 residues. V lost 2 bases, J lost 1 base, and 4 bases stayed unmatched. CDR3 amino acids: CASGLPPGGNTGELFF. The CDR3 coding sequence is TGTGCTAGTGGTTTGCCCCCGGGGGGGAACACCGGGGAGCTGTTTTTT.

The genes are TRBV9 and TRBJ2-3; D gene uncertain. The germline V and J ends were trimmed by 3 bases and 1 base, with 15 bases remaining between them. Germline V CDR1 and CDR2: SGDLS, YYNGEE. The CDR3 is made up of 16 amino acids. The CDR3 bases are TGTGCCAGCAGCGCCAGAAGTGGAGAGCGCACAGATACGCAGTATTTT. Translation: CASSARSGERTDTQYF.

The chain has TRBV5-6 and TRBJ2-7; TRBD1 aligns across 7 bases. This CDR3 contains 13 residues. The germline CDR1 and CDR2 sequences are SGHDT and YYEEEE. V was pared by 4 bases and J by 4 bases, with 5 bases of the junction left unmatched. This CDR3 is CASSADRVYEQYF. The CDR3 DNA reads TGTGCCAGCAGCGCCGACAGGGTTTACGAGCAGTACTTC.